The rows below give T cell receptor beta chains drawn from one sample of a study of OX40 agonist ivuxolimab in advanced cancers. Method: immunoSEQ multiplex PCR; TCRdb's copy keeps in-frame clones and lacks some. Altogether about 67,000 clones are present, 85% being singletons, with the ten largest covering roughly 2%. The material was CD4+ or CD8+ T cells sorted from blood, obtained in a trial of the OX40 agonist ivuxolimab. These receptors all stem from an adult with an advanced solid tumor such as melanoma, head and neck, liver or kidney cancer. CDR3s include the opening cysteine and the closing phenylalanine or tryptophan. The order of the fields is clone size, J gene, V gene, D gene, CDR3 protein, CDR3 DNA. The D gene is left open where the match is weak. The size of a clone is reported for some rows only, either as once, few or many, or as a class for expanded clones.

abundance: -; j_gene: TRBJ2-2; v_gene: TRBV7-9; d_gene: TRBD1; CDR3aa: CASSPGQGNTGELFF; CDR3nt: TGTGCCAGCAGCCCGGGACAGGGAAACACCGGGGAGCTGTTTTTT
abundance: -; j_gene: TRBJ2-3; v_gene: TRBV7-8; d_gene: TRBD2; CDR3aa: CASSLGGGPRGSDTQYF; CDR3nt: TGTGCCAGCAGCTTAGGGGGGGGACCCCGGGGGTCAGATACGCAGTATTTT
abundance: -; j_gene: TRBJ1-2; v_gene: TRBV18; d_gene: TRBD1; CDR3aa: CASSILRDRGSGYTF; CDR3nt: TGTGCCAGCTCCATTCTCCGGGACAGGGGATCGGGCTACACCTTC
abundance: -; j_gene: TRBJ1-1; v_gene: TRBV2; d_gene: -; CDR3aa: CACRPEEGTEAFF; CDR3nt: TGTGCCTGCAGACCGGAGGAGGGCACTGAAGCTTTCTTT
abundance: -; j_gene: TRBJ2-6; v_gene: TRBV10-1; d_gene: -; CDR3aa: CASSEGGAGANVLTF; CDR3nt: TGCGCCAGCAGTGAGGGGGGAGCTGGGGCCAACGTCCTGACTTTC
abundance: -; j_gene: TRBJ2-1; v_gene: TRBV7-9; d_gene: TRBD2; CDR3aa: CASSLGTSGGPNEQFF; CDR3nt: TGTGCCAGCAGCTTAGGAACTAGCGGGGGCCCCAACGAGCAGTTCTTC
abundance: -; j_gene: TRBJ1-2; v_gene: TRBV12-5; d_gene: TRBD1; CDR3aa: CASGLEGTGFRSNYGYTF; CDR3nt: TGTGCTAGTGGTTTGGAAGGGACAGGGTTCCGATCCAACTATGGCTACACCTTC
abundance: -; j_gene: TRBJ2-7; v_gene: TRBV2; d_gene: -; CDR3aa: CASRLGTAYEQYF; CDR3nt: TGTGCCAGCAGATTAGGGACGGCCTACGAGCAGTACTTC
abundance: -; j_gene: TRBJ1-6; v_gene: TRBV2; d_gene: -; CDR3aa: CASSRQDDSPLHF; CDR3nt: TGTGCCAGCAGTCGGCAGGATGATTCACCCCTCCACTTT
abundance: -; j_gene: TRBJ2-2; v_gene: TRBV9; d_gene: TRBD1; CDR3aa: CASSGGGQGAYTGELFF; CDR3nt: TGTGCCAGCAGCGGAGGGGGACAGGGGGCGTACACCGGGGAGCTGTTTTTT
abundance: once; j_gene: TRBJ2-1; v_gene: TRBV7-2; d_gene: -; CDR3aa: CASSLGRGDSVF; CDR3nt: TGTGCCAGCAGCTTAGGGAGGGGGGACTCGGTCTTC
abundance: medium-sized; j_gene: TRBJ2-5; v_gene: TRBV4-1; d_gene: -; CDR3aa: CASSQPDRGPETQYF; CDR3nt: TGCGCCAGCAGCCAGCCCGACCGGGGCCCAGAGACCCAGTACTTC
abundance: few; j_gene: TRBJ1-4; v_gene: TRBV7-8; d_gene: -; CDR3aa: CASSLARGPANEKLFF; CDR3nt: TGTGCCAGCAGCTTAGCCCGGGGGCCGGCTAATGAAAAACTGTTTTTT
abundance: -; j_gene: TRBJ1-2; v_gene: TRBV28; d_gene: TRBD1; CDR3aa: CASKKTGEGGGYTF; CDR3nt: TGTGCCAGCAAAAAGACAGGGGAAGGCGGTGGCTACACCTTC
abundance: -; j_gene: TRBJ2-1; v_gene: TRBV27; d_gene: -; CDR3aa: CASSLNGGQGGNEQFF; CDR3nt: TGTGCCAGCAGTCTAAATGGCGGACAGGGAGGGAATGAGCAGTTCTTC
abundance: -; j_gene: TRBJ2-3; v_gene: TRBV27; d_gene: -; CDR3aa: CASSLIGLAADTQYF; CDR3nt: TGTGCCAGCAGTTTGATCGGGCTAGCAGCAGATACGCAGTATTTT
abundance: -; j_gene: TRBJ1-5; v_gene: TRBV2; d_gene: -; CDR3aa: CASNLGNQPQHF; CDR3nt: TGTGCCAGCAACCTAGGGAATCAGCCCCAGCATTTT
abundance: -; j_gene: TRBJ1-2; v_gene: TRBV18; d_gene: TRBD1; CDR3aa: CASSHGQGANGYTF; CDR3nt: TGTGCCAGCTCCCACGGACAGGGGGCTAATGGCTACACCTTC
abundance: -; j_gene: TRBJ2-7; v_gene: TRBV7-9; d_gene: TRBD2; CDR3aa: CASSPKGRGIDEQYF; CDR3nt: TGTGCCAGCAGCCCAAAAGGGAGGGGAATCGACGAGCAGTACTTC
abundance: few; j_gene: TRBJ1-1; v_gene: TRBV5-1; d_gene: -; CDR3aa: CASSVSNNQGAFF; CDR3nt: TGCGCCAGCAGTGTATCGAACAACCAGGGCGCTTTCTTT
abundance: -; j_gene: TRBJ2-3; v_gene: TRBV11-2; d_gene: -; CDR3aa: CASSTRQGTDTQYF; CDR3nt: TGTGCCAGCAGCACCCGACAGGGCACAGATACGCAGTATTTT
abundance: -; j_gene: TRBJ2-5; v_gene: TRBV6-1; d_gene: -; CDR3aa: CASHYLAIQETQYF; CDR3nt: TGTGCCAGCCACTACCTCGCCATCCAAGAGACCCAGTACTTC
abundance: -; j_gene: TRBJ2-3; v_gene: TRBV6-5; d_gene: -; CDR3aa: CASSYSSAPDTQYF; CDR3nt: TGTGCCAGCAGTTACTCGAGTGCGCCAGATACGCAGTATTTT
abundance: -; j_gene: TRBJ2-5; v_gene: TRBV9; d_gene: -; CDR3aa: CASSVEVSEDSSETQYF; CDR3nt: TGTGCCAGCAGCGTAGAAGTCTCCGAGGACTCCTCGGAGACCCAGTACTTC
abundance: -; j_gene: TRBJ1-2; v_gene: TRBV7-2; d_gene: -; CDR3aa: CASSLLGRNYGYTF; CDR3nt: TGTGCCAGCAGCTTATTAGGCAGGAACTATGGCTACACCTTC
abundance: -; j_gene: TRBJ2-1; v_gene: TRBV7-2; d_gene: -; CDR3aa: CASSLAAVSYNEQFF; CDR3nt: TGTGCCAGCAGCTTAGCGGCTGTTTCCTACAATGAGCAGTTCTTC
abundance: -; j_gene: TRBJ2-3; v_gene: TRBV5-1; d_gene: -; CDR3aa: CASRKGVSGDTQYF; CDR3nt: TGCGCCAGCAGAAAGGGGGTTTCGGGAGATACGCAGTATTTT
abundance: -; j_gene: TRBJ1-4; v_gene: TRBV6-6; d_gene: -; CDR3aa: CATQDSNEKLFF; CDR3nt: TGTGCCACCCAAGACAGTAATGAAAAACTGTTTTTT
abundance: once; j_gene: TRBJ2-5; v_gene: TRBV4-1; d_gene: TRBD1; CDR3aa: CASSQDTRQGTFETQYF; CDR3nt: TGCGCCAGCAGCCAAGATACGAGACAGGGTACGTTTGAGACCCAGTACTTC
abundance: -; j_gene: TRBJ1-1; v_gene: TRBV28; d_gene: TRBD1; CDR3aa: CASRYGDRVNTEAFF; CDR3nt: TGTGCCAGCAGGTATGGGGACAGGGTGAACACTGAAGCTTTCTTT
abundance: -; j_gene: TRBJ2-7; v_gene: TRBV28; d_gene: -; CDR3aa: CASSSPVSEQYF; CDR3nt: TGTGCCAGCAGTTCGCCAGTCTCCGAGCAGTACTTC
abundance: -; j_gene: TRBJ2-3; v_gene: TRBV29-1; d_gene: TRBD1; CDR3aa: CSAIGQGTDTQYF; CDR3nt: TGCAGCGCCATAGGACAGGGCACAGATACGCAGTATTTT
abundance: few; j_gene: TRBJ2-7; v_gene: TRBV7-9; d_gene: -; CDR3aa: CASSLISSYEQYF; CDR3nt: TGTGCCAGCAGCTTAATTAGCTCCTACGAGCAGTACTTC
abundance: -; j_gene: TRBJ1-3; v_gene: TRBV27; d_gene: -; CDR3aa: CASTEERSGNTIYF; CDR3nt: TGTGCCAGCACAGAGGAGAGGTCTGGAAACACCATATATTTT
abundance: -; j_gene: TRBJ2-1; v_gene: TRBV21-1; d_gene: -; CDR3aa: CASSKEGTSGTDNEQFF; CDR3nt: TGTGCCAGCAGCAAAGAGGGGACTAGCGGGACTGACAATGAGCAGTTCTTC
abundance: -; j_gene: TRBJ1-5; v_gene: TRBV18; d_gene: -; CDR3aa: CASSPQVQGRPQHF; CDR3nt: TGTGCCAGCTCACCGCAGGTCCAAGGTCGGCCCCAGCATTTT
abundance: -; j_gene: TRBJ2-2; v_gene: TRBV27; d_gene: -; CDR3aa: CASSVGSGEYTGELFF; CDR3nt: TGTGCCAGCAGTGTCGGATCTGGGGAGTACACCGGGGAGCTGTTTTTT
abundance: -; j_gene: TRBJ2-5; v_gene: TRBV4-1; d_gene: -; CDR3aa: CASSQGTVRAGTQYF; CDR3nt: TGCGCCAGCAGCCAAGGGACAGTCAGGGCCGGGACCCAGTACTTC
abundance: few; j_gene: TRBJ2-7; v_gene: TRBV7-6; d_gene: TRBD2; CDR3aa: CASSLGGLAGGVQYF; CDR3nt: TGTGCCAGCAGCTTAGGGGGACTAGCGGGAGGCGTGCAGTACTTC
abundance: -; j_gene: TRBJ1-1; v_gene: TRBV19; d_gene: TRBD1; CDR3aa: CASSILGTGEGEAFF; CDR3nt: TGTGCCAGTAGTATTTTGGGGACAGGGGAAGGTGAAGCTTTCTTT
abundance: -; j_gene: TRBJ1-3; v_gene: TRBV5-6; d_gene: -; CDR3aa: CASSYFSGNTIYF; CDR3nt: TGTGCCAGCAGTTACTTTTCCGGAAACACCATATATTTT
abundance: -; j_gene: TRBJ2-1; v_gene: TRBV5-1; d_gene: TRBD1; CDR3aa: CASSIGQGPYNEQFF; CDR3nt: TGCGCCAGCAGTATCGGACAGGGTCCCTACAATGAGCAGTTCTTC
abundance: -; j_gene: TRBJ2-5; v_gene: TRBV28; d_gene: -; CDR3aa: CASSSLRGYQETQYF; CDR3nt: TGTGCCAGCAGTTCGCTCAGGGGTTATCAAGAGACCCAGTACTTC
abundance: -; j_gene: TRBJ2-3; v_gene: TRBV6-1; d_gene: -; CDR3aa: CASSEGWDASTDTQYF; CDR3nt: TGTGCCAGCAGTGAAGGGTGGGACGCCAGCACAGATACGCAGTATTTT
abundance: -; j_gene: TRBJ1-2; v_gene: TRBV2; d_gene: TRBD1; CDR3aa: CASTPGTGAGGYTF; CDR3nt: TGTGCCAGCACCCCCGGGACAGGGGCTGGTGGCTACACCTTC